The source of this TCR beta chain is a study of blood T cell repertoires in COVID-19. The study recruited people aged about 18 to 90 years across around 24 US areas. Data came from immunoSEQ multiplex PCR; TCRdb stores just in-frame clones and leaves some out. The sample includes about 200,000 clones, under 90% of them seen just once. This CDR3 has 15 amino acids. Germline V gives CDR1 MNHEY, CDR2 SMNVEV (reference sequence). J was trimmed by 4 bases and V by 3 bases; bases with no gene match: 8. The J gene is TRBJ2-7, the V gene TRBV27; 8 bases map to TRBD2. Sequencing was carried out using PBMCs or T cells enriched from blood (not recorded which). This sequence was found in a woman aged 50 to 65 with acute COVID-19. DNA for the CDR3: TGTGCCAGCAGTTTGGCGGGACTAGGATATTACGAGCAGTACTTC. Amino acids: CASSLAGLGYYEQYF.